Each of the 18 T cell receptor beta chains below was sequenced from the same sample in a study of identical twins. TCRdb called the 5' RACE reads again in MiXCR, with one record for every CDR3 protein. The table includes approximately 1.8 million distinct CDR3 sequences, roughly a third detected once. The sequenced material came from cord blood. The receptors derive from a newborn girl in good health.

This clonotype occurred many times. The chain couples TRBV20-1 to TRBJ1-1; 9 nucleotides line up with TRBD1. Per the germline V gene, CDR1 is DFQATT and CDR2 is SNEGSKA (reference sequence). The CDR3 totals 13 residues. V trimming: 1 base; J trimming: 3 bases; junction bases outside the gene matches: 0. Here the CDR3 DNA reads TGCAGTGCTAGAGGACAGGGGGACACTGAAGCTTTCTTT. It yields the protein CSARGQGDTEAFF.

In this sample, this clonotype turned up a few times. The chain carries TRBV20-1 and TRBJ1-2, with D maybe TRBD1 (5 bases). Germline CDR1 DFQATT, CDR2 SNEGSKA (reference sequence). The CDR3 totals 11 residues. Trimming cost V 7 bases and J 4 bases, with 10 bases left between them. The chain's CDR3 is CSGGKGYGYTF. The CDR3 DNA reads as TGCAGTGGGGGGAAGGGCTATGGCTACACCTTC.

This clonotype showed up just a few times. This rearrangement joins TRBV7-9 to TRBJ1-4; TRBD1 matches 10 bases. Looked up from germline, CDR1 is SEHNR and CDR2 is FQNEAQ (reference sequence). This CDR3 is built from 18 residues. Unmatched junction bases numbered 12, after V lost 3 bases and J lost 5 bases. The DNA for the CDR3 is TGTGCCAGCAGCTTCGGGCCTCTAGACAGGGGGCGAAATGAAAAACTGTTTTTT. This gives the protein CASSFGPLDRGRNEKLFF. Together with reference TRBV7-9 and TRBJ1-4, the CDR3 gives the full variable domain: DTGVSQNPRHKITKRGQNVTFRCDPISEHNRLYWYRQTLGQGPEFLTYFQNEAQLEKSRLLSDRFSAERPKGSFSTLEIQRTEQGDSAMYLCASSFGPLDRGRNEKLFFGSGTQLSVL.

J is TRBJ2-7 and V is TRBV20-1; D is ambiguous. The CDR3 runs to 14 residues. V was shortened by 2 bases and J by 4 bases, with 15 bases between the two germline ends. Per germline, CDR1 DFQATT and CDR2 SNEGSKA (reference sequence). Here the CDR3 reads CSARLMLSVYEQYF. The CDR3 DNA reads as TGCAGTGCTAGATTGATGTTGAGTGTGTACGAGCAGTACTTC.

The chain recombines TRBV20-1 with TRBJ2-4; TRBD1 might be the D (5 bases). The ends were cut back, 8 bases at V and 5 bases at J, with 16 bases in the middle. The CDR3 loop spans 13 amino acids. Germline V CDR1 and CDR2: DFQATT, SNEGSKA (reference sequence). The CDR3 DNA sequence: TGCAGTCCAGCTATCGGCAGGGAAAACATTCAGTACTTC. Its translation: CSPAIGRENIQYF.

The gene calls are TRBV12-3 or TRBV12-4 and TRBJ2-3; either TRBD1 or TRBD2 may fit D (5 bases each). The CDR3 is 13 amino acids. V was trimmed by 5 bases and J by 4 bases, leaving 10 bases between them. CDR3 residues: CASSGTAPDTQYF. CDR3 in DNA: TGTGCCAGCAGTGGGACGGCCCCAGATACGCAGTATTTT.

V and J are TRBV6-2 or TRBV6-3 and TRBJ1-5; 9 bases are shared with TRBD1. The CDR3 is 14 amino acids. The V gene end was trimmed by 6 bases and the J gene end by 6 bases; junction bases not matched to a gene: 6. CDR1 MNHEY and CDR2 SVGEGT come from the germline V gene. CDR3 protein: CASSQTGGGQPQHF. In DNA form, the CDR3 reads TGTGCCAGCAGCCAAACAGGGGGCGGTCAGCCCCAGCATTTT.

V is TRBV13 and J is TRBJ2-5; the match to TRBD2 covers 7 bases. The germline V gene encodes CDR1 PRHDT and CDR2 FYEKMQ (reference sequence). Germline trimming cut 2 bases from V and 1 base from J; bases unmatched to any gene: 13. This CDR3 comprises 18 residues. The CDR3 DNA reads TGTGCCAGCAGCTTATTTTCCATGGCGGGGGATTTCCAAGAGACCCAGTACTTC. As protein: CASSLFSMAGDFQETQYF.

The J gene is TRBJ2-2, the V gene TRBV4-1, with 14 nucleotides matching TRBD2. After removal of 1 base from V and 1 base from J, the junction contained 8 bases not matched to a gene. The CDR3 sequence is 20 residues long. Germline values: CDR1 MGHRA, CDR2 YSYEKL. This CDR3 is CASSQAGLAGGLKNTGELFF. The CDR3 region has the DNA TGCGCCAGCAGCCAAGCTGGACTAGCGGGGGGACTAAAGAACACCGGGGAGCTGTTTTTT.

With regard to this clonotype: The junction departs from germline at one end; a sequencing error may be responsible. V usage is TRBV5-1 and J usage is TRBJ2-3, with D possibly matching TRBD2 (5 bases). The CDR3 covers 14 residues. Germline CDR1 and CDR2: SGHRS and YFSETQ. In nucleotides, the CDR3 is TGCACCAGCAGCCTCGGGGTGAGCACAGATACGCAGTATTTT. Protein product: CTSSLGVSTDTQYF.

The rearrangement joins TRBV28 to TRBJ2-5; D unresolved. Germline CDR1 is MDHEN and CDR2 is SYDVKM. V lost 3 bases to trimming and J lost 3 bases, with 11 bases between them. This CDR3 region has 14 residues. The CDR3 nucleotides read TGTGCCAGCAGTTTTGCCCCCCTTGAAGAGACCCAGTACTTC. As protein: CASSFAPLEETQYF.

A few counts support this clonotype. The rearrangement uses TRBV12-3 or TRBV12-4 and TRBJ1-2; perhaps TRBD1 as D (6 bases). Trimming stripped 3 bases from V and 2 bases from J, with 10 bases between. The length of the CDR3 is 14 residues. DNA for the CDR3: TGTGCCAGCAGTTTCCGGACAGTCAACTATGGCTACACCTTC. Its translation is CASSFRTVNYGYTF.

Only a few counts were recorded for this clonotype. This chain joins TRBV5-1 and TRBJ2-1; tentative D call: TRBD1 (8 bases). CDR3 length: 17 amino acids. V dropped 5 bases and J dropped 5 bases, with 23 bases sitting between them. Germline CDR1 and CDR2: SGHRS and YFSETQ. The CDR3 region is CASSTLGRTGRDNEQFF. CDR3 nucleotides: TGCGCCAGCAGTACACTTGGGAGGACAGGGAGGGACAATGAGCAGTTCTTC.

This clonotype has only a few counts. The rearrangement joins TRBV27 to TRBJ2-5; 7 nucleotides agree with TRBD1. The junction had 18 bases not matched to a gene; V was cut back by 0 bases and J by 11 bases. CDR1 is MNHEY, CDR2 SMNVEV, per germline (reference sequence). This CDR3 is 17 amino acids long. CDR3 loop: CASSLSVYMTGSGEQYF. CDR3 sequence (DNA): TGTGCCAGCAGTTTATCGGTCTACATGACAGGGTCGGGTGAGCAGTACTTC.

This clonotype was observed a handful of times. The CDR3 nucleotides are TGCAGTGCAAAGGGGAAGTTAGCGGGGGCCTACGAGCAGTACTTC. Amino acid sequence: CSAKGKLAGAYEQYF. This chain uses TRBV20-1 with TRBJ2-7, with TRBD2 matching over 9 bases. Germline V gene data show CDR1 as DFQATT and CDR2 as SNEGSKA (reference sequence). Losses at the gene ends were 6 bases for V and 2 bases for J; bases not matched to a gene: 11. The CDR3 contains 15 residues.

This clonotype was detected only a few times. The chain links TRBV10-2 to TRBJ2-3; D assignment may be TRBD1 or TRBD2 (5 bases each). From germline, CDR1 is WSHSY and CDR2 SAAADI. The V end was cut by 1 base, the J end by 4 bases, with 18 bases between. The CDR3 runs to 17 residues. DNA of the CDR3: TGCGCCAGCAGTGAGTGGGGGAGCTCGGGAAAGGCAGATACGCAGTATTTT. This encodes CASSEWGSSGKADTQYF.

This sequence joins TRBV20-1 and TRBJ2-3; 7 bases map to TRBD1. Germline CDR1 is DFQATT and CDR2 is SNEGSKA (reference sequence). This CDR3 contains 19 residues. The V gene end was trimmed by 2 bases and the J gene end by 0 bases; junction bases not matched to a gene: 17. The CDR3 DNA reads as TGCAGTGCTAGATCCCTACAGGGGCACGCCTATTCTAGCACAGATACGCAGTATTTT. This codes for CSARSLQGHAYSSTDTQYF.

This clonotype was seen a handful of times. This sequence joins TRBV5-1 and TRBJ2-3; 7 nucleotides agree with TRBD1. The CDR3 runs 9 residues. The germline V gene encodes CDR1 SGHRS and CDR2 YFSETQ. J was trimmed by 14 bases and V by 5 bases; bases with no gene match: 2. As DNA, the CDR3 is TGCGCCAGCAGTTCAGGGGGGTATTTT. This sequence encodes CASSSGGYF.